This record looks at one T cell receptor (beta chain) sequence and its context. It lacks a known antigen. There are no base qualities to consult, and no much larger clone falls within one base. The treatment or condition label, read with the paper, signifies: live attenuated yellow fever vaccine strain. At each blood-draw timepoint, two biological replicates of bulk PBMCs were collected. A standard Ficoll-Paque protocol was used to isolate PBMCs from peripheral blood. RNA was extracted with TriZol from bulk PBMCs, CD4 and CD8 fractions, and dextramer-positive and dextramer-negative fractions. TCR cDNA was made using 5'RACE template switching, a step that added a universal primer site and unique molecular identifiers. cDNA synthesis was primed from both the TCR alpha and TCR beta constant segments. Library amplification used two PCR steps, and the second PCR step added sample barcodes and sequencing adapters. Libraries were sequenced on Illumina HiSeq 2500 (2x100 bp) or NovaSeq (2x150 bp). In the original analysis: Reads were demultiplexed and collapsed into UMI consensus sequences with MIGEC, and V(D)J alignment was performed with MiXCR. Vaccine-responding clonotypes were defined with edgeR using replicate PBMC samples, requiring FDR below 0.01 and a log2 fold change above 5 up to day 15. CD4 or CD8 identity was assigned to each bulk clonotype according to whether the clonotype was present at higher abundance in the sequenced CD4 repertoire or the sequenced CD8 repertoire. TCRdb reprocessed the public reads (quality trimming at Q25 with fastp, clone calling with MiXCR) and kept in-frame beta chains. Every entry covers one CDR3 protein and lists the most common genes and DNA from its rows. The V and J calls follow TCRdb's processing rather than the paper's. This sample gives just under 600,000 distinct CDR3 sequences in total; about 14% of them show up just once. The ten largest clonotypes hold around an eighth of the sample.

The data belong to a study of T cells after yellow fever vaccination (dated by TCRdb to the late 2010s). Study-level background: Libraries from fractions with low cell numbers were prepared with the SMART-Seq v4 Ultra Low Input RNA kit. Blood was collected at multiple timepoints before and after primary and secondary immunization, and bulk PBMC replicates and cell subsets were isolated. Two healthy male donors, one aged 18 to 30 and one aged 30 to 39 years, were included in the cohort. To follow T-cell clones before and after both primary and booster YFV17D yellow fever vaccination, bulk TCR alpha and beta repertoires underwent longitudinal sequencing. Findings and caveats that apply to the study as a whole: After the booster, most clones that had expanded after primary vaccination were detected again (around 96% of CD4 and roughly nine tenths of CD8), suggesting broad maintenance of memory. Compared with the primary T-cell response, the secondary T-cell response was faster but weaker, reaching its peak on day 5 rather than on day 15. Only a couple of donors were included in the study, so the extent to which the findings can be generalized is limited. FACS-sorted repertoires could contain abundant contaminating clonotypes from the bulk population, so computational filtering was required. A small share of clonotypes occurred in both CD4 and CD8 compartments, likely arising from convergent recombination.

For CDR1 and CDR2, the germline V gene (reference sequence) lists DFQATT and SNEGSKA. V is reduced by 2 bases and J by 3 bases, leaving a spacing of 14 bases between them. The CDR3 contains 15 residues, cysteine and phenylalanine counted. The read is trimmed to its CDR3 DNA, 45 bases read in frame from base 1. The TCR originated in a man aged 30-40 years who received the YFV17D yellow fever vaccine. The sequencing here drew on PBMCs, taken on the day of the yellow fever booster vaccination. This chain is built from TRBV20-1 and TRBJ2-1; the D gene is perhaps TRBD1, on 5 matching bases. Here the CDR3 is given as CSARTLAGHYNEQFF. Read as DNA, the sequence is TGCAGTGCTAGAACTCTCGCAGGGCACTACAATGAGCAGTTCTTC.